The clone carrying this T cell receptor beta chain has ten or more counts. The antigen is not known. Time point noted: persistent/refractory GD, antithyroid drugs over 5 years with positive TRAb. Isolated PBMC RNA provided the starting material for the TCR library. Graves' disease diagnosis used American Thyroid Association guidelines. Staff took roughly 9 milliliters of peripheral blood and put it into EDTA tubes. Construction of TCR beta libraries relied on iRepertoire HTBI primers and on Arm-PCR targeting CDR3 regions. Via MiXCR, TCRdb re-called the multiplex PCR reads, giving one row per CDR3 protein. This table has over 650,000 distinct CDR3 sequences, about 30% appearing once. These data come from a study of regulatory T cells in long-lasting Graves disease. Study results and limitations: Lower TCR diversity was seen in persistent Graves' patients than in newly diagnosed ones.

This TCR came from a female donor with Graves disease. Sequenced material: peripheral blood mononuclear cells (PBMCs), taken when the disease was refractory, from a patient treated with antithyroid drugs.

This CDR3 is CASTQGSNQPQHF. CDR3 DNA sequence: TGTGCCAGCACACAGGGTAGCAATCAGCCCCAGCATTTT. The J gene is TRBJ1-5, the V gene TRBV6-1; tentatively, D is TRBD1 (6 bases). The germline CDR1 and CDR2 sequences are MNHNS and SASEGT. The CDR3 spans 13 residues. The V and J ends lost 7 bases and 0 bases respectively, with 7 bases between them.